This entry is about one T cell receptor (beta chain). This sample is drawn from a study of CD4+ T cells in melanoma. The CDR3 runs to 14 residues. Trimming at V came to 1 base and at J to 7 bases, leaving 4 bases not matched to a gene. CDR1 and CDR2 (germline): MNHEY, SVGAGI. The method was immunoSEQ multiplex PCR; TCRdb's version includes in-frame clones alone and lacks a portion of them. The sample has some 15,000 clones; approximately 62% are singletons. This sequence originates from a human donor with melanoma. V is TRBV6-5 and J is TRBJ1-2; 9 bases match TRBD1. The sequenced material came from cells from a culture (not recorded whether cultured in vitro). The CDR3 DNA reads as TGTGCCAGCAGTTACTGGGACAGGGAGGGTGGCTACACCTTC. Its protein is CASSYWDREGGYTF.